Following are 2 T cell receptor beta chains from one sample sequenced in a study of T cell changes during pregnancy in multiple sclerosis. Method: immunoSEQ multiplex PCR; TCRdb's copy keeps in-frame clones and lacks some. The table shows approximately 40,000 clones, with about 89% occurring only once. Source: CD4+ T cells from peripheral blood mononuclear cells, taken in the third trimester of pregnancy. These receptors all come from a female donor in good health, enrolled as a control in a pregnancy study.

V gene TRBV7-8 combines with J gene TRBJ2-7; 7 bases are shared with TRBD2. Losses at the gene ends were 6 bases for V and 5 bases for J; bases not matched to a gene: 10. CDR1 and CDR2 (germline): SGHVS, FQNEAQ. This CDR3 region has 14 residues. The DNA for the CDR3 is TGTGCCAGCAGTTCCGGGACTACCCGGGACGAGCAGTACTTC. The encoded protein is CASSSGTTRDEQYF.

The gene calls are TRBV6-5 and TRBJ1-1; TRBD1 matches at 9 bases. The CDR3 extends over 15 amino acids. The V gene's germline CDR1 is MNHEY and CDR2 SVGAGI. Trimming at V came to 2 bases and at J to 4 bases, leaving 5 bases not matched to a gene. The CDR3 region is CASSYATGGSTEAFF. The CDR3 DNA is TGTGCCAGCAGTTACGCGACAGGGGGGAGCACTGAAGCTTTCTTT.